These 32 T cell receptor beta chains were sequenced from one sample in a study of graft-versus-host responses after intestinal transplantation. Their cognate antigens are unknown. Libraries were prepared by immunoSEQ multiplex PCR; TCRdb keeps only in-frame clonotypes and omits some of them. The sample consists of 96,000 or so clones, roughly 90% of them appearing once. Material: unstimulated CD4+ T cells sorted from spleen or lymph node cells, obtained before intestinal transplant. These receptors were obtained from a human donor who received an intestinal transplant.

The genes are TRBV19 and TRBJ2-1, with a possible D match to TRBD1 (6 bases). CDR3 size: 14 residues. V lost 8 bases and J 4 bases, leaving 15 bases between the germline ends. From germline, CDR1 is LNHDA and CDR2 SQIVND (reference sequence). The CDR3 here is CASVAGVGYNEQFF. The CDR3 DNA follows: TGTGCCAGTGTAGCAGGGGTAGGATACAATGAGCAGTTCTTC.

The rearrangement uses TRBV11-2 and TRBJ2-7; 13 nucleotides line up with TRBD2. This CDR3 is built from 15 residues. With 4 bases clipped from V and 6 bases from J, the junction kept 6 bases outside the gene matches. CDR1 and CDR2 from the germline V gene are SGHAT and FQNNGV. The CDR3 is CASSWEGLAGSEQYF. The CDR3 bases are TGTGCCAGCAGCTGGGAGGGACTAGCGGGGTCCGAGCAGTACTTC.

This chain joins TRBV7-6 and TRBJ1-6, with D possibly TRBD1 on 6 matching bases. CDR1 and CDR2 from the germline V gene are SGHVS and FNYEAQ. CDR3 size: 15 residues. Trimming took off 1 base at V and 5 bases at J, with 9 bases between the two ends. CDR3 protein: CASSLGTANNSPLHF. For the CDR3, the DNA is TGTGCCAGCAGCTTAGGGACAGCTAATAATTCACCCCTCCACTTT.

This clone was found once. The chain has TRBV5-1 and TRBJ1-5; 9 bases line up with TRBD1. CDR1 and CDR2 from the germline V gene are SGHRS and YFSETQ. V gave up 4 bases and J gave up 6 bases; unmatched junction bases: 5. The CDR3 length is 14 residues. This CDR3 is CASSPGTGIQPQHF. For the CDR3, the DNA is TGCGCCAGCAGCCCCGGGACAGGGATTCAGCCCCAGCATTTT.

The chain joins TRBV6-1 to TRBJ2-3; D call uncertain. Per the germline V gene, CDR1 is MNHNS and CDR2 is SASEGT. This CDR3 contains 11 residues. The V and J ends lost 6 bases and 6 bases respectively, with 7 bases between them. The CDR3 spells CASSLLDTQYF. DNA for the CDR3: TGTGCCAGCAGCCTTTTGGATACGCAGTATTTT.

The chain is built from TRBV11-1 and TRBJ1-2; possible D gene TRBD1, 5 bases. The V gene's germline CDR1 is SGHAT and CDR2 FQDESV (reference sequence). V lost 1 base and J lost 7, with 10 bases in between. The CDR3 covers 13 residues. The DNA of the CDR3 is TGTGCCAGCAGCTTAGGGAGGGGATCTGGCTACACCTTC. Translation: CASSLGRGSGYTF.

The chain has TRBV6-5 and TRBJ1-2, with 7 bases matching TRBD1. Trimming took 5 bases from V and 3 from J; bases not matched to a gene: 9. The germline V gene has CDR1 MNHEY and CDR2 SVGAGI. The CDR3 is 15 amino acids. CDR3 sequence: CASSPSTGMYYGYTF. CDR3 DNA sequence: TGTGCCAGCAGTCCATCGACAGGGATGTACTATGGCTACACCTTC.

This clone showed up just once. V is TRBV19 and J is TRBJ2-5; TRBD1 is a possible D gene (6 bases). The J call is doubtful: the DNA matches TRBJ2-7 better. The germline V gene encodes CDR1 LNHDA and CDR2 SQIVND (reference sequence). CDR3 length: 14 residues. CDR3: CASTRTASSYEQYF. For the CDR3, the DNA is TGTGCCAGTACCAGGACAGCAAGCTCCTACGAGCAGTACTTC.

V gene TRBV2 combines with J gene TRBJ2-5; 9 bases map to TRBD1. This CDR3 region has 13 residues. After removal of 2 bases from V and 11 bases from J, the junction contained 6 bases not matched to a gene. Germline CDR1 SNHLY, CDR2 FYNNEI. CDR3 in amino acids: CASSEIRQGVQYF. The CDR3 nucleotides read TGTGCCAGCAGTGAAATCAGACAGGGGGTGCAGTACTTC.

This chain joins TRBV28 and TRBJ1-5; TRBD1 might be the D (5 bases). Germline V gives CDR1 MDHEN, CDR2 SYDVKM. The CDR3 totals 13 residues. V dropped 6 bases and J dropped 7 bases, with 13 bases sitting between them. The CDR3 DNA reads TGTGCCAGCAGCAGGGTGGCGAGGCAGCCCCAGCATTTT. It is translated as CASSRVARQPQHF. The full variable domain, its missing parts supplied by reference TRBV28 and TRBJ1-5, is DVKVTQSSRYLVKRTGEKVFLECVQDMDHENMFWYRQDPGLGLRLIYFSYDVKMKEKGDIPEGYSVSREKKERFSLILESASTNQTSMYLCASSRVARQPQHFGDGTRLSIL.

The chain carries TRBV10-1 and TRBJ2-1; 7 bases fit TRBD1. V shed 3 bases, J shed 4 bases, and the junction held 3 bases outside the gene matches. CDR1 and CDR2 from the germline V gene are WNHNN and SYGVQD (reference sequence). This CDR3 has 14 amino acids. This CDR3 reads CASSEGTAYNEQFF. The CDR3 DNA sequence: TGCGCCAGCAGTGAAGGGACAGCTTACAATGAGCAGTTCTTC.

The rearrangement joins TRBV7-3 to TRBJ1-2, with 7 bases fitting TRBD1. CDR1 is SGHTA and CDR2 is FQGTGA in the germline V gene. The CDR3 has 15 residues. V was pared by 2 bases and J by 4 bases, with 7 bases of the junction left unmatched. This chain's CDR3 is CASSLQGGAGYGYTF. As DNA, the CDR3 is TGTGCCAGCAGCTTACAAGGGGGCGCTGGCTATGGCTACACCTTC.

The V call is TRBV30, the J call TRBJ2-7; D is perhaps TRBD1 (6 bases). CDR1 is GTSNPN and CDR2 is SVGIG in the germline V gene (reference sequence). With 5 bases removed from V and 2 bases from J, the gap between germline ends came to 13 bases. The CDR3 extends over 13 amino acids. Here the CDR3 DNA reads TGTGCCTGGGGTGCCGGGACACCCTACGAGCAGTACTTC. This codes for CAWGAGTPYEQYF.

This sequence joins TRBV30 and TRBJ2-1; the D gene is possibly TRBD2 (6 bases). Trimming took 5 bases from V and 0 from J, leaving 14 bases between them. The CDR3 consists of 15 residues. Germline CDR1 is GTSNPN and CDR2 is SVGIG (reference sequence). The CDR3 region has the DNA TGTGCCTGGGGGGGTAGCGGTTTCTCCTACAATGAGCAGTTCTTC. Translation: CAWGGSGFSYNEQFF.

The chain recombines TRBV30 with TRBJ1-1; weak D call: TRBD1 (5 bases). V lost 0 bases to trimming and J lost 3 bases, with 8 bases between them. The V gene's germline CDR1 is GTSNPN and CDR2 SVGIG (reference sequence). This CDR3 has 13 residues. CDR3 loop: CAWSVQVDTEAFF. In DNA form, the CDR3 reads TGTGCCTGGAGTGTACAGGTGGACACTGAAGCTTTCTTT.

This chain joins TRBV7-9 and TRBJ2-7; tentatively, D is TRBD2 (6 bases). This CDR3 has 14 residues. Germline values: CDR1 SEHNR, CDR2 FQNEAQ (reference sequence). V was trimmed by 7 bases and J by 2 bases, leaving 15 bases between them. The chain's CDR3 is CASNPSGAPYEQYF. The CDR3 DNA follows: TGTGCCAGCAACCCCTCGGGAGCTCCCTACGAGCAGTACTTC.

The chain joins TRBV7-7 to TRBJ1-1; possible D gene TRBD1, 5 bases. The CDR3 has 13 residues. V gave up 5 bases and J gave up 7 bases, with 14 bases separating them. Per the germline V gene, CDR1 is SSHAT and CDR2 is FNYEAQ (reference sequence). CDR3 nucleotides: TGTGCCAGCAGCGCGCGCCAGGGTAGTGAAGCTTTCTTT. Protein: CASSARQGSEAFF.

This sequence joins TRBV6-6 and TRBJ1-3, with 8 bases lining up with TRBD1. Germline V gene lookup returns CDR1 MNHNY and CDR2 SVGAGI (reference sequence). Unmatched junction bases numbered 2, after V lost 2 bases and J lost 2 bases. The CDR3 runs to 15 residues. The CDR3 loop reads CASSYRQGTGNTIYF. For the CDR3, the DNA is TGTGCCAGCAGTTACCGACAGGGGACTGGAAACACCATATATTTT.

The rearrangement uses TRBV5-4 and TRBJ2-5, with TRBD1 matching 12 bases. The J call may be faulty, since TRBJ2-7 better matches the DNA end. Germline V gene lookup returns CDR1 SGHNT and CDR2 YYREEE (reference sequence). CDR3 length: 15 residues. The CDR3 DNA reads TGTGCCAGCAGCTGGGACAGGGGGCTCGTCTACGAGCAGTACTTC. Protein sequence: CASSWDRGLVYEQYF.

This clone was seen only a few times. The chain recombines TRBV30 with TRBJ2-2; 7 bases are shared with TRBD1. The germline V gene has CDR1 GTSNPN and CDR2 SVGIG (reference sequence). V lost 0 bases to trimming and J lost 5 bases; unmatched junction nucleotides: 6. This CDR3 has 15 residues. The CDR3 DNA is TGTGCCTGGAGTGTAGGGGGCTCCTGGACCGGGGAGCTGTTTTTT. Protein sequence: CAWSVGGSWTGELFF. Variable domain in full (rest from reference TRBV30 and TRBJ2-2): SQTIHQWPATLVQPVGSPLSLECTVEGTSNPNLYWYRQAAGRGLQLLFYSVGIGQISSEVPQNLSASRPQDRQFILSSKKLLLSDSGFYLCAWSVGGSWTGELFFGEGSRLTVL.

This chain uses TRBV7-8 with TRBJ2-5; 10 bases are shared with TRBD2. Germline V gene sequence: CDR1 SGHVS, CDR2 FQNEAQ. J gave up 4 bases and V 5 bases, and 10 bases lay outside the gene matches. This CDR3 is built from 16 residues. The CDR3 sequence: CASSELLAGVGETQYF. The CDR3, as DNA: TGTGCCAGCAGCGAACTTCTAGCGGGGGTTGGAGAGACCCAGTACTTC.

The J gene is TRBJ2-5, the V gene TRBV5-1; D is perhaps TRBD1 (6 bases). This CDR3 is built from 13 residues. V lost 4 bases, J lost 5 bases, and 12 bases lay in between. Germline V gives CDR1 SGHRS, CDR2 YFSETQ. In nucleotides, the CDR3 is TGCGCCAGCAGCCGGGACATTTCTGAGACCCAGTACTTC. This sequence encodes CASSRDISETQYF.

This rearrangement joins TRBV29-1 to TRBJ2-7; TRBD2 matches at 7 bases. The CDR3 extends over 15 amino acids. The V and J ends lost 5 bases and 1 base, in that order; junction bases with no gene match: 11. Germline CDR1 is SQVTM and CDR2 is ANQGSEA. The CDR3 sequence: CSVQRTAGLSYEQYF. The CDR3, as DNA: TGCAGCGTTCAAAGAACAGCGGGACTGTCCTACGAGCAGTACTTC.

This chain links TRBV7-2 with TRBJ2-1, with 7 bases that match TRBD2. The CDR3 covers 14 residues. CDR1 and CDR2 from the germline V gene are SGHTA and FQGNSA. The J segment lost 7 bases and the V segment lost 8 bases, leaving 11 bases of the junction unmatched. In DNA, the CDR3 is TGTGCCAGCCTGGTTGGCGGGAGTTCGAATGAGCAGTTCTTC. The encoded protein is CASLVGGSSNEQFF. Drawing the rest from reference TRBV7-2 and TRBJ2-1, the complete variable domain is GAGVSQSPSNKVTEKGKDVELRCDPISGHTALYWYRQSLGQGLEFLIYFQGNSAPDKSGLPSDRFSAERTGGSVSTLTIQRTQQEDSAVYLCASLVGGSSNEQFFGPGTRLTVL.

This clone was recorded a few times. Its ends do not fully match the called genes, so a read error is possible. The rearrangement joins TRBV6-6 to TRBJ1-1; D gene uncertain. The CDR3 has 12 amino acids. Germline loops: CDR1 MNHNY, CDR2 SVGAGI (reference sequence). CDR3 sequence reads: CASSPEEGGVHF. CDR3 coding DNA: TGTGCCAGCAGCCCCGAGGAGGGTGGTGTACATTTT.

The chain combines TRBV4-3 with TRBJ2-3; 7 nucleotides line up with TRBD2. The CDR3 covers 19 residues. CDR1 is LGHNA and CDR2 is YSLEER in the germline V gene. The V segment lost 5 bases and the J segment 2 bases; nucleotides outside the gene matches: 19. The CDR3 reads CASSKRTAGDLKSTDTQYF. The DNA of the CDR3 is TGCGCCAGCAGCAAGAGGACGGCGGGGGATCTAAAATCCACAGATACGCAGTATTTT.

V gene TRBV11-3 combines with J gene TRBJ2-3, with 12 positions matching TRBD2. Germline CDR1 SGHNT, CDR2 YENEEA. CDR3 length: 16 amino acids. V lost 8 bases to trimming and J lost 5 bases; unmatched junction nucleotides: 11. The CDR3 nucleotides are TGTGCCAGCGGATCTAGCGGGGGGGGCCGCAGAGATACGCAGTATTTT. Protein: CASGSSGGGRRDTQYF.

The chain combines TRBV6-6 with TRBJ2-1; 10 bases match TRBD2. With V trimmed by 6 bases and J by 7 bases, 3 bases remained unmatched. Germline V CDR1 and CDR2: MNHNY, SVGAGI (reference sequence). The CDR3 sequence is 13 residues long. The CDR3, as DNA: TGTGCCAGCAGGGTAGCGGGAGGTAATGAGCAGTTCTTC. Translating gives CASRVAGGNEQFF.

The J gene is TRBJ1-6, the V gene TRBV30; D is perhaps TRBD1 (6 bases). Germline CDR1 GTSNPN, CDR2 SVGIG (reference sequence). This CDR3 spans 17 amino acids. V was clipped by 2 bases and J by 7 bases, with 21 bases between them. The CDR3 is CAWSPPGRRGWNSPLHF. CDR3 bases: TGTGCCTGGAGTCCCCCAGGCCGAAGGGGGTGGAATTCACCCCTCCACTTT.

This clone was counted between two and nine times. The rearrangement links TRBV6-5 to TRBJ1-6; D is undetermined. V lost 5 bases to trimming and J lost 7 bases, with 15 bases between them. Germline V lookup: CDR1 MNHEY, CDR2 SVGAGI. This CDR3 contains 15 residues. CDR3 in amino acids: CASSPWTEENSPLHF. The CDR3 DNA sequence: TGTGCCAGCAGTCCGTGGACGGAGGAAAATTCACCCCTCCACTTT.

This clone appeared a few times. The chain has TRBV6-5 and TRBJ1-1; maybe TRBD1 (5 bases). CDR3 length: 14 residues. Germline CDR1 MNHEY, CDR2 SVGAGI. V was trimmed by 6 bases and J by 2 bases, leaving 13 bases between them. The CDR3 coding sequence is TGTGCCAGCAGGGCCGGGACTGCTAACACTGAAGCTTTCTTT. As protein: CASRAGTANTEAFF.

The J gene is TRBJ2-2, the V gene TRBV5-6, with 7 positions matching TRBD1. V gave up 2 bases and J gave up 1 base; unmatched junction bases: 11. This CDR3 spans 18 amino acids. CDR1 SGHDT and CDR2 YYEEEE come from the germline V gene. Here the CDR3 DNA reads TGTGCCAGCAGCTTCCTTGGACAGGCTAATTGGAACACCGGGGAGCTGTTTTTT. It is translated as CASSFLGQANWNTGELFF.